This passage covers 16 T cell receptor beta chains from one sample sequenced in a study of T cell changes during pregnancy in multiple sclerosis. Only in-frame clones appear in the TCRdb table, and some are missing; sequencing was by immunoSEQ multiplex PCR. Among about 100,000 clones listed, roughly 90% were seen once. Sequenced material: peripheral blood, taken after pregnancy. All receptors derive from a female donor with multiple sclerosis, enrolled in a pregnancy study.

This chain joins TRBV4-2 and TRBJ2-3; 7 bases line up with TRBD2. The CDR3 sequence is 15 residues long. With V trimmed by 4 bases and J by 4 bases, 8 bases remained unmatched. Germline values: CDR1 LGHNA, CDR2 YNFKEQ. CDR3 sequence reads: CASSPRLADSDTQYF. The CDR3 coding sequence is TGTGCCAGCAGCCCGAGACTAGCCGATTCAGATACGCAGTATTTT.

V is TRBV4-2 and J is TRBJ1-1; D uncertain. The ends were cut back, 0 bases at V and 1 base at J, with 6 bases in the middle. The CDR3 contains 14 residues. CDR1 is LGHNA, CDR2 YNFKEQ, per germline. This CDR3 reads CASSQETPNTEAFF. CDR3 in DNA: TGTGCCAGCAGCCAAGAAACACCGAACACTGAAGCTTTCTTT.

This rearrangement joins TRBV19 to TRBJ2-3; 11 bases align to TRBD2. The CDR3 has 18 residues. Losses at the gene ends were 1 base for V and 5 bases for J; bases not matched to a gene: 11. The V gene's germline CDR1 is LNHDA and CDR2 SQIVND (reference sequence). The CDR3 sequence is CASSIGGVASGRRDTQYF. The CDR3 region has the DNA TGTGCCAGTAGTATAGGAGGAGTGGCTAGCGGGAGGAGAGATACGCAGTATTTT.

The CDR3 region has the DNA TGTGCCAGCAGCCCCCCGTCGCAAGAGACCCAGTACTTC. Amino acid sequence: CASSPPSQETQYF. The rearrangement joins TRBV7-2 to TRBJ2-5; D remains ambiguous. Germline CDR1 reads SGHTA; CDR2 reads FQGNSA. The CDR3 length is 13 residues. Deletions cut 5 bases from V and 2 bases from J, with 9 bases between.

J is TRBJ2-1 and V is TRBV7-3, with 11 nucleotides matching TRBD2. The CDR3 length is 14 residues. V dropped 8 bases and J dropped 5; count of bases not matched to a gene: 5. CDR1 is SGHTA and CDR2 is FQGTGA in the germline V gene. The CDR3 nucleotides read TGTGCCAGCCATAGCGGGGGGGCCGACAATGAGCAGTTCTTC. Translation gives CASHSGGADNEQFF.

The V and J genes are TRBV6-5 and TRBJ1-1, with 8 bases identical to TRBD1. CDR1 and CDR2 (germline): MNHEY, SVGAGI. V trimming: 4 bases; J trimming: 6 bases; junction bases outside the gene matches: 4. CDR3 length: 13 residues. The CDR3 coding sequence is TGTGCCAGCAGTTTCGACAGGGGCGCTGAAGCTTTCTTT. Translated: CASSFDRGAEAFF.

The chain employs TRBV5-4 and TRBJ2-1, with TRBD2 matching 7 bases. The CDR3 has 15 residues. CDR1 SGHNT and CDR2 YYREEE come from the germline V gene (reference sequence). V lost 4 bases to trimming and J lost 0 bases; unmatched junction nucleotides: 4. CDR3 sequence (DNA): TGTGCCAGCAGCCTGGGAGGGAGCTCCTACAATGAGCAGTTCTTC. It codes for CASSLGGSSYNEQFF.

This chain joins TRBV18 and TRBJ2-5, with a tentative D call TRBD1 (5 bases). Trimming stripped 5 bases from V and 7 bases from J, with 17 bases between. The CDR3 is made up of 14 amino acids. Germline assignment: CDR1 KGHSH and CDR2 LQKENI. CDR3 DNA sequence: TGTGCCAGCTCAGAGATCTCTTCAGGGCGGACCCAGTACTTC. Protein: CASSEISSGRTQYF.

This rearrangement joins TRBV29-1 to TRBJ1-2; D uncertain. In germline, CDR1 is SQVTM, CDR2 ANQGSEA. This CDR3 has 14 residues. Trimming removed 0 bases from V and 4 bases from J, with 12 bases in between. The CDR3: CSVEDEGAGYGYTF. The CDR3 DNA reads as TGCAGCGTTGAAGATGAGGGAGCCGGCTATGGCTACACCTTC. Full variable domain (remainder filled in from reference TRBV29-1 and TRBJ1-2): SAVISQKPSRDICQRGTSLTIQCQVDSQVTMMFWYRQQPGQSLTLIATANQGSEATYESGFVIDKFPISRPNLTFSTLTVSNMSPEDSSIYLCSVEDEGAGYGYTFGSGTRLTVV.

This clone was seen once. The DNA of the CDR3 is TGCGCCAGCAGCACGGGGGACCCTAATGAAAAACTGTTTTTT. Translating gives CASSTGDPNEKLFF. The gene calls are TRBV5-1 and TRBJ1-4; D possibly corresponds to TRBD1 (5 bases). This CDR3 has 14 amino acids. The V and J ends lost 4 bases and 3 bases respectively, with 10 bases between them. CDR1 SGHRS and CDR2 YFSETQ come from the germline V gene.

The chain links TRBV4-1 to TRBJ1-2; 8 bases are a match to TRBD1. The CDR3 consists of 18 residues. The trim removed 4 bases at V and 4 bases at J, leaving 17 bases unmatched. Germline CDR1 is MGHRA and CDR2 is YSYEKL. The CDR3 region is CASSPRGQDWVGGYGYTF. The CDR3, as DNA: TGCGCCAGCAGCCCGAGGGGACAGGACTGGGTAGGGGGCTATGGCTACACCTTC.

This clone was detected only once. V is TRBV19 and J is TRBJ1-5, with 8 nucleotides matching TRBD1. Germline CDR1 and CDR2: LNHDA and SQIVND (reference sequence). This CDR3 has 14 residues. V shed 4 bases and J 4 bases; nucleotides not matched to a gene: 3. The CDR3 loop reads CASSTTGGNQPQHF. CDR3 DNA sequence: TGTGCCAGTAGTACTACAGGGGGAAATCAGCCCCAGCATTTT.

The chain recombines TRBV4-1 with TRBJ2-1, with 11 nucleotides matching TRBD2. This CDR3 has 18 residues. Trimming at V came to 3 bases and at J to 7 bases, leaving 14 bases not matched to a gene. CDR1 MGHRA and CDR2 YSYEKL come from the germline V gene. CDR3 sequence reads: CASSHRTGTSGGGNEQFF. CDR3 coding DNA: TGCGCCAGCAGCCACCGTACCGGGACTAGCGGCGGGGGAAATGAGCAGTTCTTC.

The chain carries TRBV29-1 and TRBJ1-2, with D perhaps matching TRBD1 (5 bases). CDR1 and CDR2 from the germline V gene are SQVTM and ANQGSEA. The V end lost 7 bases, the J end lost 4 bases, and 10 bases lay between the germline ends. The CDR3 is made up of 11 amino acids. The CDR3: CSAGHSYGYTF. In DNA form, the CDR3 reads TGCAGCGCCGGACATTCCTATGGCTACACCTTC.

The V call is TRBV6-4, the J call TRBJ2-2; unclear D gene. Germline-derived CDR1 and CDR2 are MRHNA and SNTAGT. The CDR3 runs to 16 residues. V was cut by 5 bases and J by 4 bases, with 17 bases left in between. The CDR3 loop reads CASSRVAVSSTGELFF. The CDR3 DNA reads TGTGCCAGCAGTCGGGTGGCCGTTTCGTCCACCGGGGAGCTGTTTTTT.

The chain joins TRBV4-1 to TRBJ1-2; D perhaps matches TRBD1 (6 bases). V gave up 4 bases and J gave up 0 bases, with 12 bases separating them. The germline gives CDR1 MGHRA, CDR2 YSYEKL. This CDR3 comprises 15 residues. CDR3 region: CASSLGQNTNYGYTF. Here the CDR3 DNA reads TGCGCCAGCAGCCTCGGACAGAATACTAACTATGGCTACACCTTC.